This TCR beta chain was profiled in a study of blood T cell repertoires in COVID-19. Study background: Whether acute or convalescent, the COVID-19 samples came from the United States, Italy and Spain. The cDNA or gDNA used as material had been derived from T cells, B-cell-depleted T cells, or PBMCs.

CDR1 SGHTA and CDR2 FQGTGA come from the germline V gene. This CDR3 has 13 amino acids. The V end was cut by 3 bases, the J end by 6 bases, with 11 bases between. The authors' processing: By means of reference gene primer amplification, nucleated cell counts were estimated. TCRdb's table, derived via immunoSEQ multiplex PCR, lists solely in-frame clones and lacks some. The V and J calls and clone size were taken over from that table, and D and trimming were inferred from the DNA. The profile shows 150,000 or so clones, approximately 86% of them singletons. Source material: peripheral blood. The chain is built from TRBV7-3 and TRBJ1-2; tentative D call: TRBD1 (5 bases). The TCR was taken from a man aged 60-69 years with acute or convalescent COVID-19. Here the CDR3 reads CASSFQGLDGYTF. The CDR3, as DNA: TGTGCCAGCAGCTTCCAGGGATTGGATGGCTACACCTTC.